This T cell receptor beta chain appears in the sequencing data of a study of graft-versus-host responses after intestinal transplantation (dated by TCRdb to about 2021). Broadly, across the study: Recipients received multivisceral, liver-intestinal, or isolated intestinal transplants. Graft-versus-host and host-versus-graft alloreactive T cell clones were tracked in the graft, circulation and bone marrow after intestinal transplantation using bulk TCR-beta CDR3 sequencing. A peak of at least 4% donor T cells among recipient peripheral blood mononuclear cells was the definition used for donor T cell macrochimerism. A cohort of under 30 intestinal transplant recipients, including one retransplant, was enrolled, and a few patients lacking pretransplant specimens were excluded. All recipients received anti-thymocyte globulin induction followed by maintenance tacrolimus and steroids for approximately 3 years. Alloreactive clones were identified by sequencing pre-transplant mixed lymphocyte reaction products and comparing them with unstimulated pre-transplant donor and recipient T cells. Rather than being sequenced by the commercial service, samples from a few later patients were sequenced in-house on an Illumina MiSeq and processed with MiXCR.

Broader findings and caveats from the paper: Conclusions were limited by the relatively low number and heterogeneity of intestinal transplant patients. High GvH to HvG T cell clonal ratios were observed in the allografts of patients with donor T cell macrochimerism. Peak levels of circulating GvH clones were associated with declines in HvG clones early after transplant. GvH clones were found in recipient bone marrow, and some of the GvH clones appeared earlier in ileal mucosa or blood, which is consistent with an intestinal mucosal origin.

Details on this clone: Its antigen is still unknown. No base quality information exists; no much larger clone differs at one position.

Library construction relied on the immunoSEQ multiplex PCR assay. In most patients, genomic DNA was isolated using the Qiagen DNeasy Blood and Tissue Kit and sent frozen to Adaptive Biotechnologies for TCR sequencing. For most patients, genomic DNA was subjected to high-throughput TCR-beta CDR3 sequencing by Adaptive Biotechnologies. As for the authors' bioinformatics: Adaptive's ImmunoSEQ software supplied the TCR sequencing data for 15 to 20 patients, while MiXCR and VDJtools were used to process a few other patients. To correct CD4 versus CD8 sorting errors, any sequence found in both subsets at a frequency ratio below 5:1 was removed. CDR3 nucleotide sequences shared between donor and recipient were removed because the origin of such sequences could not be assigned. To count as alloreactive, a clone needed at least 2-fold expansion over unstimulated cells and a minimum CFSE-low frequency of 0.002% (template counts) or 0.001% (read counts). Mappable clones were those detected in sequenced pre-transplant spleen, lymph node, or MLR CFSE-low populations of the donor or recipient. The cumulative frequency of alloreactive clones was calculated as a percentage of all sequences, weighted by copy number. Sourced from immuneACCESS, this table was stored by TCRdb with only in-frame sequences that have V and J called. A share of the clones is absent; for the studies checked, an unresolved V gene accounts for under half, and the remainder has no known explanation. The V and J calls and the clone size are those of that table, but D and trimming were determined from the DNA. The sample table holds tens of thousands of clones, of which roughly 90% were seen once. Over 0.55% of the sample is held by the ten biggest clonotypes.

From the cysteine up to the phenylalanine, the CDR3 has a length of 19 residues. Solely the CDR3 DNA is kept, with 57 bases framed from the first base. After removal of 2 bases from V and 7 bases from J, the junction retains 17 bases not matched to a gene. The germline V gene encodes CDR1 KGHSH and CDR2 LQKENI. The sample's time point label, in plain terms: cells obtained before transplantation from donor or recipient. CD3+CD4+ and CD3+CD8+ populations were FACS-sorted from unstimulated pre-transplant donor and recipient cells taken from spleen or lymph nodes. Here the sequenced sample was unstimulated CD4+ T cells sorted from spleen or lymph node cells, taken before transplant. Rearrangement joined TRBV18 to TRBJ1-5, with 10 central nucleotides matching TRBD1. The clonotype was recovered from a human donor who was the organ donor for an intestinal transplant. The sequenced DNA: TGTGCCAGCTCACCAACTAGAGTAGGACAGGGGGGCCTAGGCCAGCCCCAGCATTTT. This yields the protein CASSPTRVGQGGLGQPQHF.